These T cell receptor beta chains were read from a single sample in a study of shared clonotypes between healthy human individuals. The protocol was immunoSEQ multiplex PCR, while the TCRdb copy is restricted to in-frame clones and leaves out a portion. The profile shows roughly 2.6 million clones, roughly 92% of them singletons. What was sequenced was naive CD4+ T cells sorted from blood. The receptors here all came from a man aged 18 to 30 in good health. The CDR3 runs from the conserved cysteine through the conserved F or W. A D gene is named only where the DNA matches it firmly. Expanded clones are given a class, and other clones once, few, many or no size at all.

v_call: TRBV10-3; d_call: TRBD1; clone_size: .; j_call: TRBJ2-7; cdr3_nt: TGTGCCATCAGTGGGGACAGTCCCTACGAGCAGTACTTC; cdr3_aa: CAISGDSPYEQYF
v_call: TRBV11-2; d_call: .; clone_size: .; j_call: TRBJ2-6; cdr3_nt: TGTGCCAGCAGCTTATGGGCCAACGTCCTGACTTTC; cdr3_aa: CASSLWANVLTF
v_call: TRBV10-3; d_call: TRBD2; clone_size: .; j_call: TRBJ2-3; cdr3_nt: TGTGCCATCCGAAGGGGGACTAGCGGGAAAGTCACAGATACGCAGTATTTT; cdr3_aa: CAIRRGTSGKVTDTQYF
v_call: TRBV7-2; d_call: .; clone_size: .; j_call: TRBJ2-3; cdr3_nt: TGTGCCAGCAGCATATCCCCAGATACGCAGTATTTT; cdr3_aa: CASSISPDTQYF
v_call: TRBV10-1; d_call: .; clone_size: .; j_call: TRBJ2-1; cdr3_nt: TGCGCCAGCAAGGGGCCGGGTCCCTACAATGAGCAGTTCTTC; cdr3_aa: CASKGPGPYNEQFF
v_call: TRBV25-1; d_call: TRBD2; clone_size: .; j_call: TRBJ2-5; cdr3_nt: TGTGCCAGCAGTGCCACCGGGACTAGCGGGAGAGATCAGTACTTC; cdr3_aa: CASSATGTSGRDQYF
v_call: TRBV9; d_call: .; clone_size: .; j_call: TRBJ1-3; cdr3_nt: TGTGCCAGCAGCGTAGATCTGGTTAACTCTGGAAACACCATATATTTT; cdr3_aa: CASSVDLVNSGNTIYF
v_call: TRBV9; d_call: .; clone_size: .; j_call: TRBJ2-6; cdr3_nt: TGTGCCAGCAGCGTACAATCCGGGGCCAACGTCCTGACTTTC; cdr3_aa: CASSVQSGANVLTF
v_call: TRBV7-3; d_call: .; clone_size: .; j_call: TRBJ2-3; cdr3_nt: TGTGCCAGCAGCTTCGACCGCACAGATACGCAGTATTTT; cdr3_aa: CASSFDRTDTQYF
v_call: TRBV5-1; d_call: TRBD2; clone_size: .; j_call: TRBJ2-1; cdr3_nt: TGCGCCAGCAGCTTGCTAGCGGGGGGCTATGAGCAGTTCTTC; cdr3_aa: CASSLLAGGYEQFF
v_call: TRBV18; d_call: TRBD1; clone_size: .; j_call: TRBJ2-5; cdr3_nt: TGTGCCAGCTCACCCGGACAGGGGTTGGGAGAGACCCAGTACTTC; cdr3_aa: CASSPGQGLGETQYF
v_call: TRBV5-1; d_call: .; clone_size: .; j_call: TRBJ2-7; cdr3_nt: TGCGCCAGCAGCTCACGTGGGCGGGGCAGCTCCTACGAGCAGTACTTC; cdr3_aa: CASSSRGRGSSYEQYF
v_call: TRBV23-1; d_call: .; clone_size: .; j_call: TRBJ1-4; cdr3_nt: TGCGCCAGCAGTCAATCGCCGGGGACAACCAGTATAACTAATGAAAAACTGTTTTTT; cdr3_aa: CASSQSPGTTSITNEKLFF
v_call: TRBV19; d_call: TRBD2; clone_size: .; j_call: TRBJ2-2; cdr3_nt: TGTGCCGCCTCGGGAGGGGTAGGCGGGGAGCTGTTTTTT; cdr3_aa: CAASGGVGGELFF
v_call: TRBV28; d_call: TRBD1; clone_size: .; j_call: TRBJ1-6; cdr3_nt: TGTGCCAGCAGTTTACAGGGGGCGTCGGATTCACCCCTCCACTTT; cdr3_aa: CASSLQGASDSPLHF
v_call: TRBV9; d_call: TRBD1; clone_size: .; j_call: TRBJ2-7; cdr3_nt: TGTGCCAGCACACAGGGGACCCCCTCCTACGAGCAGTACTTC; cdr3_aa: CASTQGTPSYEQYF
v_call: TRBV6-1; d_call: .; clone_size: .; j_call: TRBJ2-7; cdr3_nt: TGTGCCAGCAGTGTCCCCCCCGCAGGGTCGCCTACCTACGAGCAGTACTTC; cdr3_aa: CASSVPPAGSPTYEQYF
v_call: TRBV7-2; d_call: .; clone_size: .; j_call: TRBJ2-7; cdr3_nt: TGTGCCAGCAGCTTAGTGGCGACGGCGGAGAGAGAGCAGTACTTC; cdr3_aa: CASSLVATAEREQYF
v_call: TRBV2; d_call: .; clone_size: .; j_call: TRBJ1-1; cdr3_nt: TGTGCCAGCAGTGAGTTTGATATGCAAACTGAAGCTTTCTTT; cdr3_aa: CASSEFDMQTEAFF
v_call: TRBV9; d_call: TRBD2; clone_size: once; j_call: TRBJ2-3; cdr3_nt: TGTGCCAGCAGCGTATCGCTAGCGGACGCCACAGATACGCAGTATTTT; cdr3_aa: CASSVSLADATDTQYF
v_call: TRBV5-6; d_call: .; clone_size: .; j_call: TRBJ2-1; cdr3_nt: TGTGCCAGCAGCTTGGTAAGGTTTGGCGCTACCCTGAATGAGCAGTTCTTC; cdr3_aa: CASSLVRFGATLNEQFF
v_call: TRBV6-1; d_call: .; clone_size: .; j_call: TRBJ2-1; cdr3_nt: TGTGCCAGCAGCGGACAGTTGTACAATGAGCAGTTCTTC; cdr3_aa: CASSGQLYNEQFF
v_call: TRBV18; d_call: TRBD1; clone_size: once; j_call: TRBJ2-1; cdr3_nt: TGTGCCAGCTCACCCCCTGACAGGGTGTTTTCCAATGAGCAGTTCTTC; cdr3_aa: CASSPPDRVFSNEQFF
v_call: TRBV6-1; d_call: TRBD1; clone_size: .; j_call: TRBJ1-6; cdr3_nt: TGTGCCAGCGGCCGGGACAGGCTCAATTCACCCCTCCACTTT; cdr3_aa: CASGRDRLNSPLHF
v_call: TRBV30; d_call: .; clone_size: .; j_call: TRBJ1-5; cdr3_nt: TGTGCCTGGAGTGTAGGCAGCAATCAGCCCCAGCATTTT; cdr3_aa: CAWSVGSNQPQHF
v_call: TRBV5-6; d_call: .; clone_size: once; j_call: TRBJ2-7; cdr3_nt: TGTGCCAGCAGCTTGGGGGGCGGCTCCTACGAGCAGTACTTC; cdr3_aa: CASSLGGGSYEQYF
v_call: TRBV7-6; d_call: TRBD2; clone_size: .; j_call: TRBJ2-5; cdr3_nt: TGTGCCAGCAGCCTAGGCGGGGGGGGGCCCGGAGAGACCCAGTACTTC; cdr3_aa: CASSLGGGGPGETQYF
v_call: TRBV6-5; d_call: .; clone_size: few; j_call: TRBJ1-1; cdr3_nt: TGTGCCAGCAGTTACAGGGTAGGTGAAGCTTTCTTT; cdr3_aa: CASSYRVGEAFF
v_call: TRBV9; d_call: .; clone_size: .; j_call: TRBJ1-1; cdr3_nt: TGTGCCAGCAGCGTTTCTCCCCGGCGGGACACTGAAGCTTTCTTT; cdr3_aa: CASSVSPRRDTEAFF
v_call: TRBV4-1; d_call: .; clone_size: .; j_call: TRBJ2-1; cdr3_nt: TGCGCCAGCAGCCAAGGAGTTTTGTCACAGTTATACAATGAGCAGTTCTTC; cdr3_aa: CASSQGVLSQLYNEQFF
v_call: TRBV25-1; d_call: .; clone_size: once; j_call: TRBJ2-7; cdr3_nt: TGTGCCAGCAGTGTAACGGGCAGCTCCTACGAGCAGTACTTC; cdr3_aa: CASSVTGSSYEQYF
v_call: TRBV5-4; d_call: TRBD2; clone_size: once; j_call: TRBJ2-1; cdr3_nt: TGTGCCAGCAGCTTCGGGACTAGGGGGTGGAATGAGCAGTTCTTC; cdr3_aa: CASSFGTRGWNEQFF
v_call: TRBV11-2; d_call: TRBD1; clone_size: .; j_call: TRBJ2-2; cdr3_nt: TGTGCCAGCACCTTGGGACAGATAACCGGGGAGCTGTTTTTT; cdr3_aa: CASTLGQITGELFF